This T cell receptor beta chain came from a study of T cells expressing NK-cell markers. Across the whole study: Repertoire data for TCR beta were derived from sorted T cells (CD3+CD56+NKG2C+, CD3+CD56+NKG2C- and CD3+CD56-NKG2C+). Eight donors were sequenced, of whom seven were HCMV-seropositive, while the remaining one was HCMV-seronegative. General study results and limits: Dominant NKG2C+ clonotypes accounted for 1.0-7.0% of CD8+ T cells in about six donors. Where several donors were concerned, these clonotypes also led the CD3+CD56-NKG2C+ fraction.

Reanalyzing the 5' RACE reads, TCRdb keeps one entry per CDR3 protein, without DNA. Seen in this sample are about 150,000 distinct CDR3 sequences; the ten most common clones hold about 39%. Note on this clonotype: What it binds is unknown.

CDR1 is MNHEY and CDR2 is SVGEGT in the germline V gene. The CDR3 is 20 residues long. V is TRBV6-2 or TRBV6-3 and J is TRBJ2-3; without DNA, the TCRdb call of TRBD2 cannot be checked. This clonotype was sampled from a woman aged 50 to 60 in good health. Material for sequencing was blood T cells: a sorted CD56 or NKG2C T cell subset, CD4+ or CD8+ T cells, or bulk PBMC T cells (not recorded which). The CDR3 sequence is CASSYSRSSGSVTSTDTQYF.